This T cell receptor (beta chain) appears in the sequencing data of a study of blood T cell repertoires in COVID-19. CDR3 size: 15 residues. The junction had 9 bases not matched to a gene; V was cut back by 4 bases and J by 7 bases. Germline values: CDR1 LNHDA, CDR2 SQIVND (reference sequence). Assay used: immunoSEQ multiplex PCR; TCRdb lists only in-frame clones, some missing. The table has 250,000 or so clones, just under 85% seen once. The origin of this receptor is a woman aged 55-69 years with active or convalescent COVID-19. The sequencing sample was made of peripheral blood. The chain joins TRBV19 to TRBJ2-2; 7 bases are a match to TRBD1. The CDR3: CASSTPQGRRGELFF. CDR3 in DNA: TGTGCCAGTAGTACCCCACAGGGGCGCCGCGGGGAGCTGTTTTTT. The complete variable domain, with remaining parts taken from reference TRBV19 and TRBJ2-2, reads DGGITQSPKYLFRKEGQNVTLSCEQNLNHDAMYWYRQDPGQGLRLIYYSQIVNDFQKGDIAEGYSVSREKKESFPLTVTSAQKNPTAFYLCASSTPQGRRGELFFGEGSRLTVL.